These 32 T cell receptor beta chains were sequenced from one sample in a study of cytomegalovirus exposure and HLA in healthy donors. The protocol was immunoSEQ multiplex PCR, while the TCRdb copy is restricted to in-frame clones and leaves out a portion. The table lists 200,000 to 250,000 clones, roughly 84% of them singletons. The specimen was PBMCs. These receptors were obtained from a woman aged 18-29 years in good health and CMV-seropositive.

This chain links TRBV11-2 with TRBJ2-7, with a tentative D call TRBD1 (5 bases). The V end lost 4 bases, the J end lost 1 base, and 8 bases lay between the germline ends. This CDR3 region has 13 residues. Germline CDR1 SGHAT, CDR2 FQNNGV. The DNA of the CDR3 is TGTGCCAGCAGCTCTAGACAGTCCTACGAGCAGTACTTC. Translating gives CASSSRQSYEQYF.

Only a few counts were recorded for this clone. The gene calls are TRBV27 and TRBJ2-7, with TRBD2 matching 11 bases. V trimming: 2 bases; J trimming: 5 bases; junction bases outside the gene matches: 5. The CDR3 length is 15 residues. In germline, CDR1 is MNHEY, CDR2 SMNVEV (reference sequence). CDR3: CASSLLAGGGNEQYF. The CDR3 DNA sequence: TGTGCCAGCAGTTTACTAGCGGGAGGAGGAAACGAGCAGTACTTC.

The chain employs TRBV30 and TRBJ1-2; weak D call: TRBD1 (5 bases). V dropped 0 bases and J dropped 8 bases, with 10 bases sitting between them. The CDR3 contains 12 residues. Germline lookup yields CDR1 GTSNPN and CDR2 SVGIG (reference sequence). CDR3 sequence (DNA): TGTGCCTGGAGTGTACTGGGGCGAGGCTACACCTTC. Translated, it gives CAWSVLGRGYTF.

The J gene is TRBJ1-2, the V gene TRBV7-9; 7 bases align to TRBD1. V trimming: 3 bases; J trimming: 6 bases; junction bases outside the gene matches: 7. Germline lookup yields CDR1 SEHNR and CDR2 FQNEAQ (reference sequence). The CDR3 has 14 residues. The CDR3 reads CASSLTGPLDGYTF. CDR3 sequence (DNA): TGTGCCAGCAGCTTGACAGGGCCCTTGGATGGCTACACCTTC.

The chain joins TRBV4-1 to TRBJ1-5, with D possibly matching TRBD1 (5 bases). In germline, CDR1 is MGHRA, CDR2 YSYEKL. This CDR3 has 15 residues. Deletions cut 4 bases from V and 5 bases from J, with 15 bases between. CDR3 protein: CASSPGGRADQPQHF. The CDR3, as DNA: TGCGCCAGCAGCCCCGGGGGGAGGGCGGATCAGCCCCAGCATTTT.

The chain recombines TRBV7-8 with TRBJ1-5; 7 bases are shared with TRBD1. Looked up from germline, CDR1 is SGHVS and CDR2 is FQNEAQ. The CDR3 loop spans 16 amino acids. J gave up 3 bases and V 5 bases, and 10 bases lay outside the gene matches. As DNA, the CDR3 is TGTGCCAGCAGCCCTACCTACGGGACAGACAATCAGCCCCAGCATTTT. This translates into CASSPTYGTDNQPQHF.

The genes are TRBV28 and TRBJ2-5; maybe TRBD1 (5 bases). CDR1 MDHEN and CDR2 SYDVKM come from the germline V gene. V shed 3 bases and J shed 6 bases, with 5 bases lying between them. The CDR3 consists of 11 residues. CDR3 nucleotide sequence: TGTGCCAGCAGTTTGGGGCAGACCCAGTACTTC. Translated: CASSLGQTQYF. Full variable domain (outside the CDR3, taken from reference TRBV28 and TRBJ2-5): DVKVTQSSRYLVKRTGEKVFLECVQDMDHENMFWYRQDPGLGLRLIYFSYDVKMKEKGDIPEGYSVSREKKERFSLILESASTNQTSMYLCASSLGQTQYFGPGTRLLVL.

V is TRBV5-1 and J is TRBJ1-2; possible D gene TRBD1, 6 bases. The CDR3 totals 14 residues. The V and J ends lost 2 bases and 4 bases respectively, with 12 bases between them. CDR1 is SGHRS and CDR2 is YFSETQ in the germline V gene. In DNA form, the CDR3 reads TGCGCCAGCAGCTTTTCGGACAGAGTCTATGGCTACACCTTC. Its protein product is CASSFSDRVYGYTF.

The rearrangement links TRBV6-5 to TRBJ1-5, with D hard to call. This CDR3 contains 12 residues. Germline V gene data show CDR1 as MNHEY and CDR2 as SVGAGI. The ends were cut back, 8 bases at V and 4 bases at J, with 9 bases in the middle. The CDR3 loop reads CASGPHNQPQHF. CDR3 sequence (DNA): TGTGCCAGCGGCCCCCATAATCAGCCCCAGCATTTT.

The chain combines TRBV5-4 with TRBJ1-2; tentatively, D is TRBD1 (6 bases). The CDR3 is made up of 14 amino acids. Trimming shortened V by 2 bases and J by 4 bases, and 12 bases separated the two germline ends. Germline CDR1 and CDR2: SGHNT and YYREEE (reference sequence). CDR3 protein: CASSFAGEGYGYTF. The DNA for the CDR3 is TGTGCCAGCAGCTTTGCAGGGGAAGGCTATGGCTACACCTTC.

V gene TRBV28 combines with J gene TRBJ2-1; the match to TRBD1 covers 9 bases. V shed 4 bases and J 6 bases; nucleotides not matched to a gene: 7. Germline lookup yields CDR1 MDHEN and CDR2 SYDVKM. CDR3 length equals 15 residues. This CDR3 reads CASSYRGRVSNEQFF. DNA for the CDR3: TGTGCCAGCAGTTACAGGGGGCGGGTATCCAATGAGCAGTTCTTC. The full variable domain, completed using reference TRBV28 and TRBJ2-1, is DVKVTQSSRYLVKRTGEKVFLECVQDMDHENMFWYRQDPGLGLRLIYFSYDVKMKEKGDIPEGYSVSREKKERFSLILESASTNQTSMYLCASSYRGRVSNEQFFGPGTRLTVL.

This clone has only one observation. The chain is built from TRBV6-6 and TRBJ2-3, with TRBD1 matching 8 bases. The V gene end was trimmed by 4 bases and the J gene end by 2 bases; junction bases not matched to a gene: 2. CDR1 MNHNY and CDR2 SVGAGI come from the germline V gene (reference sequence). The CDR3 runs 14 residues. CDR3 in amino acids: CASSWDRHTDTQYF. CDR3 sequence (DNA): TGTGCCAGCAGTTGGGACAGGCACACAGATACGCAGTATTTT.

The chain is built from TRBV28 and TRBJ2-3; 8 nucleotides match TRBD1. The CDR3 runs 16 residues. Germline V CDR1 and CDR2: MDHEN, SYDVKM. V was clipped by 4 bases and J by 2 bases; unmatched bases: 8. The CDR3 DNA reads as TGTGCCAGCAGTTCCCCCGGACAGGGCTACACAGATACGCAGTATTTT. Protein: CASSSPGQGYTDTQYF. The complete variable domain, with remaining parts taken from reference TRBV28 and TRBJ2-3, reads DVKVTQSSRYLVKRTGEKVFLECVQDMDHENMFWYRQDPGLGLRLIYFSYDVKMKEKGDIPEGYSVSREKKERFSLILESASTNQTSMYLCASSSPGQGYTDTQYFGPGTRLTVL.

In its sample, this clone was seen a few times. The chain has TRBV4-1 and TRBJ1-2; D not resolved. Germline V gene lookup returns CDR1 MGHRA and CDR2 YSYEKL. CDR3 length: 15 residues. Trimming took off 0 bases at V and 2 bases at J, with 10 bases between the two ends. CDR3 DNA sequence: TGCGCCAGCAGCCAAGAGAAATGGCCAAACTATGGCTACACCTTC. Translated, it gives CASSQEKWPNYGYTF.

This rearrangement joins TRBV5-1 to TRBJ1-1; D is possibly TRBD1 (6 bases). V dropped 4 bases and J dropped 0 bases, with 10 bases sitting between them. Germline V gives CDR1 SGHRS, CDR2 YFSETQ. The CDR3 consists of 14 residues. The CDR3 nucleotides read TGCGCCAGCAGCGTATACAGGGTGAACACTGAAGCTTTCTTT. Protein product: CASSVYRVNTEAFF. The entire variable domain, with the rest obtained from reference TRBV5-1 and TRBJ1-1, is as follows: KAGVTQTPRYLIKTRGQQVTLSCSPISGHRSVSWYQQTPGQGLQFLFEYFSETQRNKGNFPGRFSGRQFSNSRSEMNVSTLELGDSALYLCASSVYRVNTEAFFGQGTRLTVV.

CDR3 region: CASSRTSVNNEQFF. The CDR3 DNA is TGTGCCAGCAGTCGGACTAGCGTCAACAATGAGCAGTTCTTC. The V and J genes are TRBV28 and TRBJ2-1; TRBD2 matches at 9 bases. Unmatched junction bases numbered 4, after V lost 5 bases and J lost 5 bases. The CDR3 totals 14 residues. Germline CDR1 is MDHEN and CDR2 is SYDVKM.

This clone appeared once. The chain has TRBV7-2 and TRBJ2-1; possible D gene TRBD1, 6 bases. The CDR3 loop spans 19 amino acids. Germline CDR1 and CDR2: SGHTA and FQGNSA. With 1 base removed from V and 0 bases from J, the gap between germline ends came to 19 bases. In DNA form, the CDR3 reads TGTGCCAGCAGCTTAGTAGGGGGTCGTGGCGGAAGCTCCTACAATGAGCAGTTCTTC. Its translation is CASSLVGGRGGSSYNEQFF. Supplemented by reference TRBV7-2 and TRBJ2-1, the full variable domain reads GAGVSQSPSNKVTEKGKDVELRCDPISGHTALYWYRQSLGQGLEFLIYFQGNSAPDKSGLPSDRFSAERTGGSVSTLTIQRTQQEDSAVYLCASSLVGGRGGSSYNEQFFGPGTRLTVL.

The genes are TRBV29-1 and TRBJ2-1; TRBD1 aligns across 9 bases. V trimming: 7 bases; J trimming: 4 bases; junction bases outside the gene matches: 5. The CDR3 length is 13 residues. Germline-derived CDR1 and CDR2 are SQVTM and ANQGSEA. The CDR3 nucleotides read TGCAGCGGACACAGGGGGCTGTACAATGAGCAGTTCTTC. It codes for CSGHRGLYNEQFF.

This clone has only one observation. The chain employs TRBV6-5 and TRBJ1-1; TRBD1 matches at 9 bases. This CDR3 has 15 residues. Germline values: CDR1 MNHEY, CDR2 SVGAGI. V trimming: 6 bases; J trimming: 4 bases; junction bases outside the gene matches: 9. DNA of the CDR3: TGTGCCAGCAGACAACAGGACAGGGGAATCACTGAAGCTTTCTTT. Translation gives CASRQQDRGITEAFF.

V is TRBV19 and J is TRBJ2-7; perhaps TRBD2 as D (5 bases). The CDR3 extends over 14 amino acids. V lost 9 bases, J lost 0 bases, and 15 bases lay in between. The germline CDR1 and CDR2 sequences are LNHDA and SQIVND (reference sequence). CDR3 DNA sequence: TGTGCCAGCAAGGGCGGTGGGAGCTCCTACGAGCAGTACTTC. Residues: CASKGGGSSYEQYF.

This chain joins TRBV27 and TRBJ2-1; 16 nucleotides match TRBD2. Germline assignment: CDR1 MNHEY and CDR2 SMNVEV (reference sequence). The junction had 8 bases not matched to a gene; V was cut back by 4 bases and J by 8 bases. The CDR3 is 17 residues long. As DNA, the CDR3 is TGTGCCAGCAGTTCAGGGGGACTAGCGGGAGGGCCAGATGAGCAGTTCTTC. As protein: CASSSGGLAGGPDEQFF.

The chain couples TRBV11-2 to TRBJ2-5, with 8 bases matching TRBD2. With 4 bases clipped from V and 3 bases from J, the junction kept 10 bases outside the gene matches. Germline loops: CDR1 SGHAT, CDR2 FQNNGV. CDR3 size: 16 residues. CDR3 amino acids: CASSYQAGVVEETQYF. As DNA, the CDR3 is TGTGCCAGCAGCTATCAAGCGGGAGTCGTCGAAGAGACCCAGTACTTC.

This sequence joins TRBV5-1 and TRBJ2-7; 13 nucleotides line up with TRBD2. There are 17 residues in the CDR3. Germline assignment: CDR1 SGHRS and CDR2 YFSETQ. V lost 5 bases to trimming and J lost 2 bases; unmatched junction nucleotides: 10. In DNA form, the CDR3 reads TGCGCCAGCAGTAGACTAGCGGGAGGACTCTCTACCTACGAGCAGTACTTC. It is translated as CASSRLAGGLSTYEQYF. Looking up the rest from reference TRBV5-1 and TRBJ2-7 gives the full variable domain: KAGVTQTPRYLIKTRGQQVTLSCSPISGHRSVSWYQQTPGQGLQFLFEYFSETQRNKGNFPGRFSGRQFSNSRSEMNVSTLELGDSALYLCASSRLAGGLSTYEQYFGPGTRLTVT.

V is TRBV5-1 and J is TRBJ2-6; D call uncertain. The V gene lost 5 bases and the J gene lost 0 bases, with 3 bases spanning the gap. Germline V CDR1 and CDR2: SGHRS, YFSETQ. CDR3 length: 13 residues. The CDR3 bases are TGCGCCAGCAGTCTCTCTGGGGCCAACGTCCTGACTTTC. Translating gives CASSLSGANVLTF. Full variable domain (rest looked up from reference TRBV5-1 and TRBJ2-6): KAGVTQTPRYLIKTRGQQVTLSCSPISGHRSVSWYQQTPGQGLQFLFEYFSETQRNKGNFPGRFSGRQFSNSRSEMNVSTLELGDSALYLCASSLSGANVLTFGAGSRLTVL.

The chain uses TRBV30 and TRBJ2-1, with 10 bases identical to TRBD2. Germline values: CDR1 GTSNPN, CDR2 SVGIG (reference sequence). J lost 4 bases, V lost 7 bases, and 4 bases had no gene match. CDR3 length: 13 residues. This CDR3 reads CALTSGHYNEQFF. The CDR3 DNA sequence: TGTGCCTTGACTAGCGGGCATTACAATGAGCAGTTCTTC.

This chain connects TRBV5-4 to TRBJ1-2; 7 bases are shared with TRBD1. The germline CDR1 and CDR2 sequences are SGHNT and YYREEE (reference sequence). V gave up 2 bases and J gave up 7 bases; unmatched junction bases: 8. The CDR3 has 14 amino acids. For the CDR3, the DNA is TGTGCCAGCAGCTTTTTTTCCAGGGGGAGTGGCTACACCTTC. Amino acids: CASSFFSRGSGYTF.

Here the CDR3 reads CASSLDWGSGNTGELFF. The DNA for the CDR3 is TGTGCCAGCAGCTTAGATTGGGGTAGCGGGAACACCGGGGAGCTGTTTTTT. This chain connects TRBV11-2 to TRBJ2-2; possibly TRBD2 for D (6 bases). The CDR3 length is 17 residues. From germline, CDR1 is SGHAT and CDR2 FQNNGV. Trimming shortened V by 0 bases and J by 1 base, and 12 bases separated the two germline ends.

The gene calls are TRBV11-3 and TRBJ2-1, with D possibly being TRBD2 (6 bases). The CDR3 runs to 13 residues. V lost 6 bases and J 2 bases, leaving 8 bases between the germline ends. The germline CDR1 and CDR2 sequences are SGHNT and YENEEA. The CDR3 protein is CASSWGAYNEQFF. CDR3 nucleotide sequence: TGTGCCAGCAGTTGGGGGGCCTACAATGAGCAGTTCTTC.

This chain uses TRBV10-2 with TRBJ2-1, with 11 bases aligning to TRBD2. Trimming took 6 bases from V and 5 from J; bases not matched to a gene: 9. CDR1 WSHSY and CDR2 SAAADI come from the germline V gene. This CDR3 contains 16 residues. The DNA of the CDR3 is TGCGCCAGCAGCGGTTTTGGGACTAGCGGAGACAATGAGCAGTTCTTC. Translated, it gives CASSGFGTSGDNEQFF.

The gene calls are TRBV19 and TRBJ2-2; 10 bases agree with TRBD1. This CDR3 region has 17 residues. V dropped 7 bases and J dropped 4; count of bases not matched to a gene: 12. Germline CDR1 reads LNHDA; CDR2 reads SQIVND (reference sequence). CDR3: CASMPRPGQGITGELFF. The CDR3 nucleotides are TGTGCCAGTATGCCAAGACCGGGACAGGGGATCACCGGGGAGCTGTTTTTT.

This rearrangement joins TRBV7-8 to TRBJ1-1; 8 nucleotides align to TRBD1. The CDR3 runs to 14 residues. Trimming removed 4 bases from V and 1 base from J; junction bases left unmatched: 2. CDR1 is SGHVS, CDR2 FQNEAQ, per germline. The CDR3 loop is CASSWTGRNTEAFF. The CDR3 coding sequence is TGTGCCAGCAGCTGGACAGGGAGGAACACTGAAGCTTTCTTT.

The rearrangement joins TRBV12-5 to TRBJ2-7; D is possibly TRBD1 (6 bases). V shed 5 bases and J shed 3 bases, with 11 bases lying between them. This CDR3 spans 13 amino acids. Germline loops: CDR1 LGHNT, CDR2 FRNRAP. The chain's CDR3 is CASGRQVGYEQYF. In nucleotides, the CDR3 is TGTGCTAGTGGTCGACAGGTTGGCTACGAGCAGTACTTC.